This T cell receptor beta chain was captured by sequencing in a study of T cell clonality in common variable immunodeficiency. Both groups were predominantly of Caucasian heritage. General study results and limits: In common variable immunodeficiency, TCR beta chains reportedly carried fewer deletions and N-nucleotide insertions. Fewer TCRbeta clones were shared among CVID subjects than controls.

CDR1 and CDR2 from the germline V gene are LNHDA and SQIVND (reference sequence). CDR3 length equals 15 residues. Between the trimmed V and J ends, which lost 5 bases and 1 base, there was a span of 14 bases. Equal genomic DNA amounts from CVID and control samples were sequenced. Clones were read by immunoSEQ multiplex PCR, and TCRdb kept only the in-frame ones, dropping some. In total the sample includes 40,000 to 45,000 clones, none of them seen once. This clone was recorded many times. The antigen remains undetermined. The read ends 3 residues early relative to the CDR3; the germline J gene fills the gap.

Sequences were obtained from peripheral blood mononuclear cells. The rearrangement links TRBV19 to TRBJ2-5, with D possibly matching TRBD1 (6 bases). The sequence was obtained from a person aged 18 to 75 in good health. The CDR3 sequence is CASSPGQTLQETQYF. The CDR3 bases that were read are TGTGCCAGTAGTCCCGGACAGACCCTCCAAGAGACC. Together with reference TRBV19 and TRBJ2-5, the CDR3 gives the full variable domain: DGGITQSPKYLFRKEGQNVTLSCEQNLNHDAMYWYRQDPGQGLRLIYYSQIVNDFQKGDIAEGYSVSREKKESFPLTVTSAQKNPTAFYLCASSPGQTLQETQYFGPGTRLLVL.